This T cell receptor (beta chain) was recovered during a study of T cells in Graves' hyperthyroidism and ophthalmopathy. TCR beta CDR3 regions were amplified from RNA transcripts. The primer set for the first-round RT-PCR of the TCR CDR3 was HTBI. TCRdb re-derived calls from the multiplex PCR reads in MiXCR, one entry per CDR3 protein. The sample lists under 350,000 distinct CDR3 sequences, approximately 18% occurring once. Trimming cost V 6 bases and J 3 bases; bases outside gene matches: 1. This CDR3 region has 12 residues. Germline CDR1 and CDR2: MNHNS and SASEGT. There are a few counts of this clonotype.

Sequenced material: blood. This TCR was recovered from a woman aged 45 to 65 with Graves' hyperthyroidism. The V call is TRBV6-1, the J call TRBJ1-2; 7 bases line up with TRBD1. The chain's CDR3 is CASSDRDYGYTF. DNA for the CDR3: TGTGCCAGCAGCGACAGGGACTATGGCTACACCTTC.